A selection of T cell receptor beta chains follows, all from one sample in a study of T-cell memory formation after mild COVID-19. MiXCR, run by TCRdb on the 5' RACE reads, gives a single entry per CDR3 protein. This sample has about 350,000 distinct CDR3 sequences, with approximately 15% found just once. Sequencing was done on a sample of PBMCs or a T cell subset sorted from them (not recorded which). The receptors come from a man between 18 and 35 years old who had mild COVID-19 (a few samples of this study predate the infection). Cell type and time point are not known. Each CDR3 is given with its conserved first and last residue. D genes are given only for firm matches. Some rows have no size entry. The others give once, few or many, or a class for an expanded clone.

TRBV20-1	few	TRBJ2-7	TRBD2	TGCAGTGCTACCGAGCGGGGAGGTTACGAGCAGTACTTC	CSATERGGYEQYF
TRBV2	many	TRBJ2-5	-	TGTGCCAGCAGGGCGGACAGAGAGACCCAGTACTTC	CASRADRETQYF
TRBV24-1	few	TRBJ2-5	TRBD1	TGTGCCACCAGTGAAGACAGGGGAACGGAGACCCAGTACTTC	CATSEDRGTETQYF
TRBV23-1	many	TRBJ2-5	-	TGCGCCAGCAGTCAATCGGGGTTGGGGGAGACCCAGTACTTC	CASSQSGLGETQYF
TRBV12-3/TRBV12-4	-	TRBJ1-2	TRBD1	TGTGCCAGCAGTTTAGTCCTGGGACAGGGGAACTATGGCTACACCTTC	CASSLVLGQGNYGYTF
TRBV5-8	few	TRBJ1-5	TRBD1	TGTGCCAGCAGCACCCTCAGACAGGGATGGGCTCAGCCCCAGCATTTT	CASSTLRQGWAQPQHF
TRBV7-9	few	TRBJ2-5	-	TGTGCCAGCAGCGAGGTCGGGGCTGGGTCCCAGTACTTC	CASSEVGAGSQYF
TRBV29-1	-	TRBJ2-7	-	TGCAGCGTTGATACAGGGTTGGAGCAGTACTTC	CSVDTGLEQYF
TRBV28	few	TRBJ1-4	-	TGTGCCAGCAGTTTAATGCATATCGGAAAACTGTTTTTT	CASSLMHIGKLFF
TRBV6-5	-	TRBJ1-5	-	TGTGCCAGCAGTTTCTCAGGGGACGGACAGCCCCAGCATTTT	CASSFSGDGQPQHF
TRBV6-2/TRBV6-3	-	TRBJ2-3	-	TGTGCCAGCAGTCGACGTACAGGCACAGATACGCAGTATTTT	CASSRRTGTDTQYF
TRBV9	few	TRBJ2-5	TRBD2	TGTGCCAGCAGCGACGGCGGGGGACGAGGGGAGACCCAGTACTTC	CASSDGGGRGETQYF
TRBV14	few	TRBJ1-2	-	TGTGCCAGCAGCCAAGGACAGGTTTATGGCTACACCTTC	CASSQGQVYGYTF
TRBV5-5	few	TRBJ1-1	-	TGTGCCAGCAGCTTGTTTACCTTGAACACTGAAGCTTTCTTT	CASSLFTLNTEAFF
TRBV5-1	-	TRBJ2-2	TRBD1	TGCGCCAGCAGATCATTACAGGGGACCGGGGAGCTGTTTTTT	CASRSLQGTGELFF
TRBV25-1	few	TRBJ1-1	-	TGTGCCAGCAGTGAATATGGGGGATTGAACACTGAAGCTTTCTTT	CASSEYGGLNTEAFF
TRBV6-6	few	TRBJ1-2	-	TGTGCCAGCAGCCTACAGGGAATTCCCAACTATGGCTACACCTTC	CASSLQGIPNYGYTF
TRBV19	-	TRBJ1-1	-	TGTGCCAGTAGTGACGGCGGGAGGACAGCAAACACTGAAGCTTTCTTT	CASSDGGRTANTEAFF
TRBV7-9	-	TRBJ2-2	-	TGTGCCAGCAGCCCCCGCGGCAGCCCGAACACCGGGGAGCTGTTTTTT	CASSPRGSPNTGELFF
TRBV30	few	TRBJ2-1	-	TGTGCCTGGAGTGGAAGGTCCGAGCAGTTCTTC	CAWSGRSEQFF
TRBV4-1	-	TRBJ2-3	-	TGCGCCAGCAGCCCGGCGGGAACGTACACAGATACGCAGTATTTT	CASSPAGTYTDTQYF
TRBV2	few	TRBJ1-1	-	TGTGCCAGCATTAGTCTGGGAACTGAAGCTTTCTTT	CASISLGTEAFF
TRBV19	few	TRBJ1-6	TRBD1	TGTGCCAGTAACAATCGGGACAGTAACTTGCCCCTCCACTTT	CASNNRDSNLPLHF
TRBV7-9	few	TRBJ2-3	-	TGTGCCAGCACAGGGATAGAGGGCAGATCTCCGCAGTATTTT	CASTGIEGRSPQYF
TRBV20-1	many	TRBJ2-1	-	TGCAGTGCTAGAGATGTCGCGACAACCCGAGGGGATGAGCAGTTCTTC	CSARDVATTRGDEQFF
TRBV3-1	many	TRBJ2-5	-	TGTGCCAGCAGGTTAGGACAGTTCTTCGAGACCCAGTACTTC	CASRLGQFFETQYF
TRBV5-1	medium-sized	TRBJ2-5	-	TGCGCCAGCAGCTTGGCTGGGGGCGATTCAGGCGAGACCCAGTACTTC	CASSLAGGDSGETQYF
TRBV29-1	-	TRBJ2-5	-	TGCAGCGGTGCCGGGACCGATCAAGAGACCCAGTACTTC	CSGAGTDQETQYF
TRBV7-9	many	TRBJ1-5	-	TGTGCCAGCAGCTTAGCCGGATATAGCAATCAGCCCCAGCATTTT	CASSLAGYSNQPQHF
TRBV5-1	many	TRBJ2-7	-	TGCGCCAGCAGCTTGGTTTCGGTGGGCTACGAGCAGTACTTC	CASSLVSVGYEQYF
TRBV20-1	few	TRBJ1-2	-	TGCAGTGCTAGAGATCGGGGGGACGTCGCTATTGGCTACACCTTC	CSARDRGDVAIGYTF
TRBV29-1	-	TRBJ2-2	-	TGCAGCGTTGTCAGGGTTGAAGACACCGGGGAGCTGTTTTTT	CSVVRVEDTGELFF
TRBV12-3/TRBV12-4	few	TRBJ2-3	TRBD2	TGTGCCAGCAGGAAGCGGGGGAGTACAGATACGCAGTATTTT	CASRKRGSTDTQYF
TRBV19	few	TRBJ2-1	TRBD2	TGTGCCAGTAGTACCAGTCCCTTCTTAGCGGGGGGGTCCAATGAGCAGTTCTTC	CASSTSPFLAGGSNEQFF
TRBV4-2	few	TRBJ1-1	TRBD1	TGTGCCAGCAGCCGTTTACAGGGGGACACTGAAGCTTTCTTT	CASSRLQGDTEAFF
TRBV12-5	-	TRBJ2-7	TRBD1	TGTGCTAGTGGTTTGACCGTGGACAGGAGCTACGAGCAGTACTTC	CASGLTVDRSYEQYF
TRBV20-1	-	TRBJ2-3	TRBD2	TGCAGTGCGTACTCTAGCGGGGGGCCAGATACGCAGTATTTT	CSAYSSGGPDTQYF
TRBV6-6	-	TRBJ2-1	TRBD1	TGTGCCAGCAGCTCCCTGGACAGGGGGGCGGGTGAGCAGTTCTTC	CASSSLDRGAGEQFF
TRBV2	few	TRBJ2-5	-	TGTGCCAGCAGTCCGGTCAGGTACCAAGAGACCCAGTACTTC	CASSPVRYQETQYF
TRBV12-5	-	TRBJ2-1	-	TGTGCTAGTGGTTTGGGGGGGAGCTCCTACAATGAGCAGTTCTTC	CASGLGGSSYNEQFF